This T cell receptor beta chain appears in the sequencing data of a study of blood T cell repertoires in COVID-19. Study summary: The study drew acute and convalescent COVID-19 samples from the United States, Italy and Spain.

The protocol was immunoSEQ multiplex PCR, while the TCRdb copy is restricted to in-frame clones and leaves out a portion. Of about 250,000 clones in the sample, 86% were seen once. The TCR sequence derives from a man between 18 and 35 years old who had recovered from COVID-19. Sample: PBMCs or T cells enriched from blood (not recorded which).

The CDR3 protein is CAGGGADTQYF. CDR3 sequence (DNA): TGTGCCGGAGGTGGAGCAGATACGCAGTATTTT. The rearrangement joins TRBV12-3 or TRBV12-4 to TRBJ2-3; D is perhaps TRBD2 (5 bases). Trimming shortened V by 11 bases and J by 4 bases, and 10 bases separated the two germline ends. The CDR3 has 11 amino acids.